These 25 T cell receptor beta chains came from one sample sequenced in a study of blood T cells in healthy people across ages. Alongside a J-beta primer mix, a sample-barcoded 5' primer served in a second PCR lasting about 7 to 11 cycles. TCRdb re-derived calls from the 5' RACE reads in MiXCR, one entry per CDR3 protein. The table has about 650,000 distinct CDR3 sequences, roughly 30% seen once; the top ten hold 15% to 19%. The sample comprised blood. The receptors shown here come from a woman over 75 in good health.

A note on this clonotype: This sequence may be a read error, since a much larger clone differs from it by one base. The J gene is TRBJ2-3, the V gene TRBV10-3; 12 nucleotides match TRBD2. The germline V gene encodes CDR1 ENHRY and CDR2 SYGVKD. The CDR3 runs 12 residues. The CDR3 loop is CAIRLAGDAQYF. CDR3 sequence (DNA): TGTGCCATCCGACTAGCGGGAGATGCGCAGTATTTT.

This clonotype was seen a few times. This rearrangement joins TRBV9 to TRBJ2-2; possible D gene TRBD2, 5 bases. The CDR3 loop spans 14 amino acids. Germline V gene sequence: CDR1 SGDLS, CDR2 YYNGEE. Trimming took 0 bases from V and 7 from J, leaving 10 bases between them. The CDR3 here is CASSVGVGDGELFF. Here the CDR3 DNA reads TGTGCCAGCAGCGTAGGGGTCGGGGACGGGGAGCTGTTTTTT.

At least ten counts were recorded for this clonotype. The chain uses TRBV18 and TRBJ2-1, with D possibly matching TRBD2 (5 bases). The CDR3 covers 15 residues. Germline V gene sequence: CDR1 KGHSH, CDR2 LQKENI. Trimming stripped 3 bases from V and 1 base from J, with 10 bases between. The CDR3 loop is CASSPGAASYNEQFF. The CDR3 coding sequence is TGTGCCAGCTCACCGGGAGCGGCGTCCTACAATGAGCAGTTCTTC.

This clonotype was counted ten times or more. This rearrangement joins TRBV20-1 to TRBJ2-5; D is perhaps TRBD2 (5 bases). CDR1 is DFQATT and CDR2 is SNEGSKA in the germline V gene (reference sequence). The CDR3 is made up of 12 amino acids. V dropped 6 bases and J dropped 4 bases, with 12 bases sitting between them. CDR3 residues: CSAPLGGETQYF. In DNA, the CDR3 is TGCAGTGCCCCACTAGGCGGAGAGACCCAGTACTTC.

Comments on this clonotype: Being one base from a much bigger clone, this may be a read error. CDR3 sequence: CSAGMFDEKLYF. CDR3 sequence (DNA): TGCAGTGCTGGGATGTTTGATGAAAAACTGTATTTT. This chain joins TRBV20-1 and TRBJ2-3; D ambiguous. The V end was cut by 5 bases, the J end by 14 bases, with 20 bases between. Germline CDR1 DFQATT, CDR2 SNEGSKA (reference sequence). The CDR3 extends over 12 amino acids.

This sequence joins TRBV20-1 and TRBJ1-6; D ambiguous. Germline values: CDR1 DFQATT, CDR2 SNEGSKA (reference sequence). With 3 bases removed from V and 1 base from J, the gap between germline ends came to 19 bases. This CDR3 spans 18 amino acids. For the CDR3, the DNA is TGCAGTGCTAGCCAGTATTTGGGAGGAAGGTCCTATAATTCACCCCTCCACTTT. Its protein product is CSASQYLGGRSYNSPLHF.

This clonotype was seen many times. The chain links TRBV20-1 to TRBJ1-2, with D possibly being TRBD1 (5 bases). The CDR3 has 13 residues. Between the trimmed V and J ends, which lost 0 bases and 2 bases, there was a span of 7 bases. Germline V lookup: CDR1 DFQATT, CDR2 SNEGSKA (reference sequence). The CDR3 nucleotides are TGCAGTGCTAGAGATACAGGAAACTATGGCTACACCTTC. Translated: CSARDTGNYGYTF.

At least ten counts were recorded for this clonotype. The CDR3 is CASSQGVIETQYF. The CDR3 DNA reads TGTGCCAGCAGCCAAGGGGTAATAGAGACCCAGTACTTC. V is TRBV3-1 and J is TRBJ2-5; D not certain. Germline loops: CDR1 LGHDT, CDR2 YNNKEL (reference sequence). The CDR3 sequence is 13 residues long. Trimming cost V 1 base and J 4 bases, with 7 bases left between them.

Only a few counts were recorded for this clonotype. The chain couples TRBV3-1 to TRBJ2-2; TRBD1 aligns across 8 bases. CDR3 length: 14 amino acids. The V segment lost 1 base and the J segment 6 bases; nucleotides outside the gene matches: 1. Looked up from germline, CDR1 is LGHDT and CDR2 is YNNKEL (reference sequence). CDR3 sequence (DNA): TGTGCCAGCAGCCAAGTACAGGGGGCCGGGGAGCTGTTTTTT. Its translation: CASSQVQGAGELFF.

The sample holds many counts of this clonotype. J is TRBJ2-1 and V is TRBV24-1; 12 bases are shared with TRBD2. V was clipped by 1 base and J by 8 bases; unmatched bases: 5. Germline V CDR1 and CDR2: KGHDR, SFDVKD. The CDR3 covers 16 residues. The CDR3 DNA reads as TGTGCCACCAGTGATTTAAGACTAGCGGGGGCAGATGAGCAGTTCTTC. This sequence encodes CATSDLRLAGADEQFF.

In its sample, this clonotype was seen many times. The chain links TRBV7-2 to TRBJ2-5; D is perhaps TRBD2 (6 bases). The germline V and J ends were trimmed by 2 bases and 2 bases, with 9 bases remaining between them. The CDR3 totals 14 residues. Germline CDR1 is SGHTA and CDR2 is FQGNSA. For the CDR3, the DNA is TGTGCCAGCAGCTTAAGGCGGGGACAAGAGACCCAGTACTTC. Its translation: CASSLRRGQETQYF.

CDR3 coding DNA: TGTGCCAGCAGTTCCCTTTTGACAGGGGTGGAAGAAAAACTGTTTTTT. Its protein product is CASSSLLTGVEEKLFF. The chain uses TRBV28 and TRBJ1-4, with TRBD1 matching over 8 bases. Germline loops: CDR1 MDHEN, CDR2 SYDVKM. V shed 4 bases and J 8 bases; nucleotides not matched to a gene: 12. The CDR3 loop spans 16 amino acids.

This clonotype was recorded many times. The rearrangement joins TRBV25-1 to TRBJ2-7, with a tentative D call TRBD1 (5 bases). Germline CDR1 MGHDK, CDR2 SYGVNS. The CDR3 is 11 residues long. With 4 bases removed from V and 4 bases from J, the gap between germline ends came to 5 bases. The CDR3 is CASSAGYEQYF. The DNA of the CDR3 is TGTGCCAGCAGTGCAGGGTACGAGCAGTACTTC.

The rearrangement links TRBV7-3 to TRBJ2-3, with a weak D call TRBD2 (6 bases). CDR3 length: 15 amino acids. V shed 2 bases and J shed 3 bases, with 12 bases lying between them. The germline gives CDR1 SGHTA, CDR2 FQGTGA. In nucleotides, the CDR3 is TGTGCCAGCAGCTTACTAGCGAGTATAACAGATACGCAGTATTTT. Amino acids: CASSLLASITDTQYF.

This clonotype was counted between two and nine times. The chain employs TRBV15 and TRBJ1-5, with D perhaps matching TRBD1 (5 bases). The germline V gene has CDR1 LNHNV and CDR2 YYDKDF (reference sequence). There are 16 residues in the CDR3. V lost 1 base and J lost 2, with 12 bases in between. CDR3 in amino acids: CATSRGGGVGNQPQHF. The CDR3 nucleotides are TGTGCCACCAGCAGAGGGGGGGGAGTCGGCAATCAGCCCCAGCATTTT. Combining the CDR3 with reference TRBV15 and TRBJ1-5 gives the whole variable domain DAMVIQNPRYQVTQFGKPVTLSCSQTLNHNVMYWYQQKSSQAPKLLFHYYDKDFNNEADTPDNFQSRRPNTSFCFLDIRSPGLGDTAMYLCATSRGGGVGNQPQHFGDGTRLSIL.

The CDR3: CASSVGLAGEYDEQYF. The CDR3 nucleotides are TGTGCCAGCAGCGTAGGACTAGCGGGAGAATACGATGAGCAGTACTTC. The J gene is TRBJ2-5, the V gene TRBV9, with TRBD2 identical over 12 bases. The V segment lost 0 bases and the J segment 11 bases; nucleotides outside the gene matches: 11. CDR3 length: 16 residues. Per the germline V gene, CDR1 is SGDLS and CDR2 is YYNGEE.

The chain employs TRBV3-1 and TRBJ1-2; 8 bases are shared with TRBD1. The CDR3 consists of 13 residues. Germline values: CDR1 LGHDT, CDR2 YNNKEL (reference sequence). After removal of 2 bases from V and 9 bases from J, the junction contained 5 bases not matched to a gene. The CDR3 here is CASSQLRQGSYTF. The CDR3 bases are TGTGCCAGCAGCCAACTTCGACAGGGGAGCTACACCTTC.

To note about this clonotype: This clone may be a read error of a much larger clone one base away. This sequence joins TRBV20-1 and TRBJ1-1; no clear D. The CDR3 runs to 13 residues. Germline assignment: CDR1 DFQATT and CDR2 SNEGSKA (reference sequence). CDR3 nucleotides: TGCAGTGCCTTACGCGGCGGGAACACTGGAGCTTTCTTT. This translates into CSALRGGNTGAFF.

For this clonotype: A read error may be the cause here, since a much bigger clone is one base away. V and J are TRBV3-1 and TRBJ2-3; D not certain. This CDR3 is 12 amino acids long. Germline V gene data show CDR1 as LGHDT and CDR2 as YNNKEL (reference sequence). In DNA, the CDR3 is TGTGCCGGCAGCCTCCTCGGACCCACGCAGTATTTT. This gives the protein CAGSLLGPTQYF.

A word on this clonotype: At one of its ends the junction is not consistent with the germline gene, which may arise from a read error. The V and J genes are TRBV28 and TRBJ2-4; 8 bases agree with TRBD1. Germline lookup yields CDR1 MDHEN and CDR2 SYDVKM. This CDR3 is built from 14 residues. CDR3 sequence: CASSLGDRTYDQYF. CDR3 in DNA: TGTGCTAGCAGTTTGGGGGACAGGACATACGATCAGTACTTC.

Only a few counts were recorded for this clonotype. The chain carries TRBV7-3 and TRBJ2-2; D call uncertain. Germline assignment: CDR1 SGHTA and CDR2 FQGTGA. V lost 5 bases and J 7 bases, leaving 11 bases between the germline ends. This CDR3 region has 13 residues. The CDR3 sequence: CASSLLRGGELFF. The CDR3 coding sequence is TGTGCCAGCAGCCTCCTCAGAGGCGGGGAGCTGTTTTTT.

Regarding this clonotype: A much bigger clone sits one base away, suggesting this may be a read error. V usage is TRBV27 and J usage is TRBJ2-3, with 7 nucleotides matching TRBD1. V lost 6 bases, J lost 2 bases, and 2 bases stayed unmatched. The CDR3 spans 13 residues. Germline CDR1 MNHEY, CDR2 SMNVEV (reference sequence). CDR3 nucleotides: TGTGCCAGCAGAGGGACAGACACAGATACGCAGTATTTT. Translated: CASRGTDTDTQYF.

This clonotype was picked up many times. The chain combines TRBV3-1 with TRBJ2-7; D not certain. In germline, CDR1 is LGHDT, CDR2 YNNKEL (reference sequence). The CDR3 totals 16 residues. V was pared by 7 bases and J by 4 bases, with 23 bases between. The CDR3 protein is CASTPGRNFLGYEQYF. CDR3 nucleotide sequence: TGTGCCAGCACCCCTGGGCGAAACTTCCTCGGGTACGAGCAGTACTTC.

Only one count was recorded for this clonotype. This may come from a read error, since a much larger clone is one base off. The rearrangement joins TRBV9 to TRBJ1-4, with unresolved D. The CDR3 sequence is 17 residues long. Germline V gene sequence: CDR1 SGDLS, CDR2 YYNGEE. Trimming took 0 bases from V and 10 from J, leaving 22 bases between them. CDR3 DNA sequence: TGTGCCAGCAGCGTAGACCCCTCCGGCAGAGTACATGGAAAACTGTTTTTT. Protein: CASSVDPSGRVHGKLFF.

This clonotype was seen many times. This rearrangement joins TRBV4-3 to TRBJ2-1, with 7 bases fitting TRBD2. CDR1 is LGHNA and CDR2 is YSLEER in the germline V gene. The V segment lost 1 base and the J segment 6 bases; nucleotides outside the gene matches: 3. This CDR3 region has 14 residues. CDR3 sequence reads: CASSQGGGSNEQFF. In nucleotides, the CDR3 is TGCGCCAGCAGCCAAGGGGGGGGTTCCAATGAGCAGTTCTTC.